Below are 21 T cell receptor beta chains sequenced from a single sample in a study of neoadjuvant anti-PD-1 for oral cavity cancer. Profiling relied on immunoSEQ multiplex PCR, and the TCRdb table lists in-frame clones only, not all of them. The sample carries approximately 7,000 clones, roughly 50% recorded once. The sample was tumor tissue, taken before nivolumab (anti-PD-1) treatment. The receptors come from a person between 40 and 80 years old with oral cavity squamous cell carcinoma.

The V and J genes are TRBV4-2 and TRBJ2-3, with 9 nucleotides matching TRBD2. From germline, CDR1 is LGHNA and CDR2 YNFKEQ. Unmatched junction bases numbered 11, after V lost 0 bases and J lost 7 bases. CDR3 size: 17 residues. The CDR3 DNA reads TGTGCCAGCAGCCAAGAATTGGGGCGGGGGGGCCCAAATACGCAGTATTTT. It yields the protein CASSQELGRGGPNTQYF.

V gene TRBV25-1 combines with J gene TRBJ1-1, with D perhaps matching TRBD1 (6 bases). The CDR3 has 13 amino acids. Trimming stripped 4 bases from V and 2 bases from J, with 8 bases between. Germline values: CDR1 MGHDK, CDR2 SYGVNS. DNA of the CDR3: TGTGCCAGCAGTGCCAGGGGAAACACTGAAGCTTTCTTT. This encodes CASSARGNTEAFF.

The V call is TRBV7-9, the J call TRBJ2-3; D is ambiguous. CDR3 length: 13 residues. Germline V gene sequence: CDR1 SEHNR, CDR2 FQNEAQ (reference sequence). Trimming left V 1 base short and J 4 bases short, with 6 bases between. The CDR3 coding sequence is TGTGCCAGCAGCTTAGGTCAACCAGATACGCAGTATTTT. Encoded protein: CASSLGQPDTQYF.

This chain joins TRBV9 and TRBJ2-1; the D gene could be TRBD1 or TRBD2 (5 bases each). The CDR3 runs to 15 residues. Germline V lookup: CDR1 SGDLS, CDR2 YYNGEE. Between the trimmed V and J ends, which lost 3 bases and 8 bases, there was a span of 18 bases. The CDR3 region has the DNA TGTGCCAGCAGCGCAGACGGGACGTACGTCGATGAGCAGTTCTTC. Translation: CASSADGTYVDEQFF.

This clone was counted between two and nine times. This chain uses TRBV7-7 with TRBJ1-1, with D unclear. V was shortened by 5 bases and J by 1 base, with 8 bases between the two germline ends. Per germline, CDR1 SSHAT and CDR2 FNYEAQ (reference sequence). The CDR3 runs to 13 residues. CDR3 coding DNA: TGTGCCAGCAGCCTTTCAGAGAACACTGAAGCTTTCTTT. Its translation: CASSLSENTEAFF.

V is TRBV30 and J is TRBJ1-2; D gene uncertain. Between the trimmed V and J ends, which lost 1 base and 7 bases, there was a span of 13 bases. The CDR3 has 13 residues. Germline V CDR1 and CDR2: GTSNPN, SVGIG (reference sequence). This CDR3 reads CAWSAGNYFGYTF. The CDR3 nucleotides read TGTGCCTGGAGTGCCGGGAATTATTTTGGCTACACCTTC. Using reference TRBV30 and TRBJ1-2 for the parts outside the CDR3, the full variable domain is SQTIHQWPATLVQPVGSPLSLECTVEGTSNPNLYWYRQAAGRGLQLLFYSVGIGQISSEVPQNLSASRPQDRQFILSSKKLLLSDSGFYLCAWSAGNYFGYTFGSGTRLTVV.

The chain links TRBV15 to TRBJ2-7; D is perhaps TRBD1 (6 bases). This CDR3 is built from 14 residues. V shed 5 bases and J shed 3 bases, with 14 bases lying between them. Looked up from germline, CDR1 is LNHNV and CDR2 is YYDKDF (reference sequence). CDR3 residues: CATSPRQANYEQYF. CDR3 coding DNA: TGTGCCACCAGCCCTCGACAGGCCAACTACGAGCAGTACTTC.

The J gene is TRBJ2-1, the V gene TRBV5-4; D possibly matches TRBD1 or TRBD2 (5 bases each). The CDR3 is 14 amino acids. The germline V gene has CDR1 SGHNT and CDR2 YYREEE (reference sequence). V was shortened by 4 bases and J by 13 bases, with 21 bases between the two germline ends. In DNA form, the CDR3 reads TGTGCCAGCAGCCCAACCGGAGAGGGGCGAAGTCAGTTCTTC. Translation: CASSPTGEGRSQFF.

The table lists this clone with a few counts. The V call is TRBV6-6, the J call TRBJ2-1; D may be TRBD2 (7 bases). Per the germline V gene, CDR1 is MNHNY and CDR2 is SVGAGI (reference sequence). V lost 10 bases to trimming and J lost 7 bases, with 17 bases between them. The CDR3 consists of 13 residues. The CDR3 nucleotides read TGTGCCACCAAAGGGGGGGGGAGGAATGAGCAGTTCTTC. It codes for CATKGGGRNEQFF.

The V gene is TRBV7-7, the J gene TRBJ2-5; the D gene could be TRBD1 or TRBD2 (5 bases each). Germline CDR1 reads SSHAT; CDR2 reads FNYEAQ (reference sequence). Trimming left V 2 bases short and J 4 bases short, with 11 bases between. The CDR3 has 14 amino acids. DNA of the CDR3: TGTGCCAGCAGCTTATCGCGAGGGGCAGAGACCCAGTACTTC. It yields the protein CASSLSRGAETQYF. The full variable domain, in which reference TRBV7-7 and TRBJ2-5 provide the parts outside the CDR3, is GAGVSQSPRYKVTKRGQDVTLRCDPISSHATLYWYQQALGQGPEFLTYFNYEAQPDKSGLPSDRFSAERPEGSISTLTIQRTEQRDSAMYRCASSLSRGAETQYFGPGTRLLVL.

V is TRBV28 and J is TRBJ1-5, with no clear D. Germline CDR1 MDHEN, CDR2 SYDVKM. The CDR3 loop spans 16 amino acids. Between the trimmed V and J ends, which lost 6 bases and 2 bases, there was a span of 17 bases. The CDR3 nucleotides read TGTGCCAGCAGCGCCGTCCCGGTTGGGGGCAATCAGCCCCAGCATTTT. It is translated as CASSAVPVGGNQPQHF.

This clone appeared a few times. The chain couples TRBV12-5 to TRBJ1-5; the D is unclear. The CDR3 extends over 12 amino acids. CDR1 is LGHNT, CDR2 FRNRAP, per germline. The ends were cut back, 3 bases at V and 5 bases at J, with 5 bases in the middle. The CDR3 DNA sequence: TGTGCTAGTGGTTTCGCGGATCAGCCCCAGCATTTT. Encoded protein: CASGFADQPQHF.

The CDR3 is CASSQGQGSGNTIYF. The CDR3 DNA reads TGTGCCAGCAGTCAGGGACAGGGCTCTGGAAACACCATATATTTT. The V and J genes are TRBV28 and TRBJ1-3; 9 bases are shared with TRBD1. The CDR3 runs to 15 residues. The germline V gene has CDR1 MDHEN and CDR2 SYDVKM. J gave up 0 bases and V 5 bases, and 2 bases lay outside the gene matches.

This rearrangement joins TRBV6-5 to TRBJ1-2, with 9 positions matching TRBD1. V was clipped by 1 base and J by 1 base; unmatched bases: 4. The CDR3 totals 16 residues. Germline V gives CDR1 MNHEY, CDR2 SVGAGI. The CDR3 is CASSYFGGQGNYGYTF. CDR3 in DNA: TGTGCCAGCAGTTACTTCGGGGGACAGGGTAACTATGGCTACACCTTC.

By sample share, this clone is large. The chain joins TRBV6-1 to TRBJ2-7, with D tentatively TRBD1 (6 bases). Deletions cut 1 base from V and 3 bases from J, with 10 bases between. The germline V gene encodes CDR1 MNHNS and CDR2 SASEGT. This CDR3 spans 14 amino acids. CDR3 sequence reads: CASSEGQEYYEQYF. CDR3 bases: TGTGCCAGCAGTGAAGGACAGGAATACTACGAGCAGTACTTC.

V and J are TRBV7-8 and TRBJ2-6, with 8 bases identical to TRBD1. The J segment lost 3 bases and the V segment lost 5 bases, leaving 9 bases of the junction unmatched. This CDR3 region has 17 residues. Germline assignment: CDR1 SGHVS and CDR2 FQNEAQ. This CDR3 reads CASSVWDRLSGANVLTF. CDR3 DNA: TGTGCCAGCAGCGTTTGGGACAGGTTGAGTGGGGCCAACGTCCTGACTTTC.

V gene TRBV6-4 combines with J gene TRBJ2-2; D perhaps matches TRBD2 (5 bases). V was clipped by 0 bases and J by 4 bases, with 6 bases between them. From germline, CDR1 is MRHNA and CDR2 SNTAGT. This CDR3 contains 14 residues. The CDR3 DNA sequence: TGTGCCAGCAGTGACTCCACTAGCACCGGGGAGCTGTTTTTT. Its translation is CASSDSTSTGELFF.

The rearrangement links TRBV19 to TRBJ2-6; 12 bases are shared with TRBD1. The V gene's germline CDR1 is LNHDA and CDR2 SQIVND (reference sequence). The V and J ends lost 6 bases and 2 bases, in that order; junction bases with no gene match: 8. The CDR3 sequence is 18 residues long. As DNA, the CDR3 is TGTGCCAGTAGCCAATGGGACAGGGGGCGGCCTGGGGCCAACGTCCTGACTTTC. Translating gives CASSQWDRGRPGANVLTF.

This rearrangement joins TRBV9 to TRBJ1-6; maybe TRBD1 (5 bases). V lost 0 bases and J 10 bases, leaving 17 bases between the germline ends. Germline CDR1 SGDLS, CDR2 YYNGEE. This CDR3 region has 16 residues. Here the CDR3 reads CASSVGGGTIGSPLHF. The DNA for the CDR3 is TGTGCCAGCAGCGTAGGCGGAGGGACGATCGGGTCACCCCTCCACTTT.

This clone was detected only a few times. V and J are TRBV2 and TRBJ2-1; TRBD1 or TRBD2 may be the D gene (5 bases each). V lost 8 bases to trimming and J lost 5 bases, with 16 bases between them. The CDR3 totals 14 residues. CDR1 is SNHLY, CDR2 FYNNEI, per germline. CDR3 sequence reads: CASAVGDVNNEQFF. Written as DNA, the CDR3 is TGTGCCAGCGCAGTGGGGGACGTAAACAATGAGCAGTTCTTC.

This clone was detected a few times. The V gene is TRBV5-1, the J gene TRBJ2-5; no clear D gene. V was cut by 0 bases and J by 5 bases, with 11 bases left in between. Looked up from germline, CDR1 is SGHRS and CDR2 is YFSETQ. CDR3 length: 14 residues. The chain's CDR3 is CASSLGQSLETQYF. CDR3 coding DNA: TGCGCCAGCAGCTTGGGACAAAGCTTGGAGACCCAGTACTTC.